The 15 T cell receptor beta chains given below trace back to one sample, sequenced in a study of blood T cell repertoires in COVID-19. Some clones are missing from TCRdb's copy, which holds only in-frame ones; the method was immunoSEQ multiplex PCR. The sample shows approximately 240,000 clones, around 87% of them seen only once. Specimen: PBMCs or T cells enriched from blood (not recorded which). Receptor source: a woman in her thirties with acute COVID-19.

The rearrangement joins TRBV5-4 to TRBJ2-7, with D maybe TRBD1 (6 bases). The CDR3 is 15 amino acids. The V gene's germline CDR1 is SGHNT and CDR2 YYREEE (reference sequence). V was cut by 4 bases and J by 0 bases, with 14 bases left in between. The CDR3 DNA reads TGTGCCAGCAGCGTCCCCGGGACAAGCTCCTACGAGCAGTACTTC. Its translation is CASSVPGTSSYEQYF.

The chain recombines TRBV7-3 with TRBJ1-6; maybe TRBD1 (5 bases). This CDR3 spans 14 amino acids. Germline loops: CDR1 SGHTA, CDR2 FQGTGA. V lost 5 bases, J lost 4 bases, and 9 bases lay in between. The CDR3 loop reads CASSRDRYNSPLHF. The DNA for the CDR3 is TGTGCCAGCAGCCGCGACAGATATAATTCACCCCTCCACTTT.

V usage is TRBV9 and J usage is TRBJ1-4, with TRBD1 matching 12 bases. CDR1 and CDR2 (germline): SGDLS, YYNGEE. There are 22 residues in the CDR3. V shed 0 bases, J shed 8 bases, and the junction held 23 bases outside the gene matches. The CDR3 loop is CASSVVGFRDRGPLGRGEKLFF. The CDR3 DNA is TGTGCCAGCAGCGTAGTGGGATTCCGGGACAGGGGGCCATTGGGCCGGGGGGAAAAACTGTTTTTT. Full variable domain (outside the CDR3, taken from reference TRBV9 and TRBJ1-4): DSGVTQTPKHLITATGQRVTLRCSPRSGDLSVYWYQQSLDQGLQFLIQYYNGEERAKGNILERFSAQQFPDLHSELNLSSLELGDSALYFCASSVVGFRDRGPLGRGEKLFFGSGTQLSVL.

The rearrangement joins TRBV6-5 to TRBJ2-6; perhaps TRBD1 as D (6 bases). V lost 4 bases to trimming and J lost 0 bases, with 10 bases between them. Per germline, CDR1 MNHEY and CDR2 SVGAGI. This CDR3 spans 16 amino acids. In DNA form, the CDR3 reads TGTGCCAGCAGTTTACAGGGTACCTCTGGGGCCAACGTCCTGACTTTC. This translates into CASSLQGTSGANVLTF.

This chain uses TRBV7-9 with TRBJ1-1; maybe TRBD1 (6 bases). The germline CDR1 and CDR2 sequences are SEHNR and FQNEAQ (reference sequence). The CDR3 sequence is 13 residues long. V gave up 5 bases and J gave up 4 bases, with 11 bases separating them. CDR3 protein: CASSEQGSTEAFF. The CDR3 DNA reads TGTGCCAGCAGCGAACAGGGAAGCACTGAAGCTTTCTTT.

The CDR3 spells CASRGRTGENHGYTF. The CDR3 DNA sequence: TGTGCCAGCAGGGGAAGGACAGGGGAGAACCATGGCTACACCTTC. The chain joins TRBV28 to TRBJ1-2, with 9 positions matching TRBD1. Trimming cost V 6 bases and J 6 bases; bases outside gene matches: 11. The CDR3 spans 15 residues. Germline V CDR1 and CDR2: MDHEN, SYDVKM.

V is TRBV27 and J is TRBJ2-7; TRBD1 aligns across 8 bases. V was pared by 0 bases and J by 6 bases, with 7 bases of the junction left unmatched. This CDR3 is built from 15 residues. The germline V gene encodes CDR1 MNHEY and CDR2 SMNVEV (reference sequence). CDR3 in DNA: TGTGCCAGCAGTTTATCGACCTCAGGGGGCGGCGAGCAGTACTTC. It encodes CASSLSTSGGGEQYF.

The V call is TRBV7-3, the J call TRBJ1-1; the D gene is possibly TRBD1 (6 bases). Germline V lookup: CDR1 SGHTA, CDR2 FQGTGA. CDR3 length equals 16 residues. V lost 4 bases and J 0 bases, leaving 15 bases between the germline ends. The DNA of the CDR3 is TGTGCCAGCAGCTCGATCACAGGGCCCATGAACACTGAAGCTTTCTTT. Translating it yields CASSSITGPMNTEAFF.

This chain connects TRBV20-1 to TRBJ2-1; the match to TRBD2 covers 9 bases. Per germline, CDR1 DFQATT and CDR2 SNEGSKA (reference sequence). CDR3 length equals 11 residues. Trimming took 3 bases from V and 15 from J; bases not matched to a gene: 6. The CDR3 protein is CSARTSGGPFF. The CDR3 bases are TGCAGTGCTAGGACTAGCGGAGGGCCGTTCTTC.

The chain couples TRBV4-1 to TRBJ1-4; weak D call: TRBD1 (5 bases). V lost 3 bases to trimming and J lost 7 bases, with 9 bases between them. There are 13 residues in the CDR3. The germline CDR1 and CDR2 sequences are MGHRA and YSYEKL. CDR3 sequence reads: CASSQGGPEKLFF. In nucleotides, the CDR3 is TGCGCCAGCAGCCAGGGGGGTCCTGAAAAACTGTTTTTT.

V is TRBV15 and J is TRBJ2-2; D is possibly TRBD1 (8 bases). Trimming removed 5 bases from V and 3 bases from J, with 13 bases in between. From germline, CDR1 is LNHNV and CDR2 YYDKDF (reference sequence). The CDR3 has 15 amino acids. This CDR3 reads CATSRTGGDTGELFF. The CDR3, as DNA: TGTGCCACCAGCCGAACAGGGGGGGACACCGGGGAGCTGTTTTTT.

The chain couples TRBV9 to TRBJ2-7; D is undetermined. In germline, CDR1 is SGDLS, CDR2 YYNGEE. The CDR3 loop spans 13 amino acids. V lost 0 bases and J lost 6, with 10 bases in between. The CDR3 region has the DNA TGTGCCAGCAGCGTAGGGCTAGTAGGCGAGCAGTACTTC. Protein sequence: CASSVGLVGEQYF.

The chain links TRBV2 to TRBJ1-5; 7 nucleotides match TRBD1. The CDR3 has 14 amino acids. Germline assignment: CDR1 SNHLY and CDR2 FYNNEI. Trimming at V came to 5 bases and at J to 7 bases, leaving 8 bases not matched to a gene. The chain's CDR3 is CASSYGQVNQPQHF. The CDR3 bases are TGTGCCAGCAGTTACGGACAGGTGAACCAGCCCCAGCATTTT.

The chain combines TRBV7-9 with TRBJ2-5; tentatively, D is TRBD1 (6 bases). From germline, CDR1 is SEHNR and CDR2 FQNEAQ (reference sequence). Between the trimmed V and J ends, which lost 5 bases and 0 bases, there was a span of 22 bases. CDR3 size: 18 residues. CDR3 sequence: CASSPLRDTGIYQETQYF. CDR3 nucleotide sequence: TGTGCCAGCAGCCCGCTCCGGGACACGGGGATTTACCAAGAGACCCAGTACTTC.

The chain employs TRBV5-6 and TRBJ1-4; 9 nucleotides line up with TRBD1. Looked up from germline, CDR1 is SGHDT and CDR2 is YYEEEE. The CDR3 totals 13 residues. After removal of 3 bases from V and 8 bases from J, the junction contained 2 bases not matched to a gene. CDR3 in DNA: TGTGCCAGCAGCTACAGGGGGCGAGAAAAACTGTTTTTT. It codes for CASSYRGREKLFF.